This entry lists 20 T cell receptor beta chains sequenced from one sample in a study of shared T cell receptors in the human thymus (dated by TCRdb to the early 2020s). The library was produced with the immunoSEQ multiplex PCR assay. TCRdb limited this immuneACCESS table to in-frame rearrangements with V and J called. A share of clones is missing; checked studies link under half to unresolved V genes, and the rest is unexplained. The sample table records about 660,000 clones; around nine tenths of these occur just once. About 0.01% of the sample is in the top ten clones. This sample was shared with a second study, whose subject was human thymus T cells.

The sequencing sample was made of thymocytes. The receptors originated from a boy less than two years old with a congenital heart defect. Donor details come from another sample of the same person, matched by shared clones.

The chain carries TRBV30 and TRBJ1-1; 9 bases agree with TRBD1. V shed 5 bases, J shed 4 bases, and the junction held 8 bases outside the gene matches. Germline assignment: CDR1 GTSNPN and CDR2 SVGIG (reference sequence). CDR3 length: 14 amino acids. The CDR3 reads CAWLPGQGVTEAFF. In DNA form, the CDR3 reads TGTGCCTGGCTTCCGGGACAGGGAGTCACTGAAGCTTTCTTT.

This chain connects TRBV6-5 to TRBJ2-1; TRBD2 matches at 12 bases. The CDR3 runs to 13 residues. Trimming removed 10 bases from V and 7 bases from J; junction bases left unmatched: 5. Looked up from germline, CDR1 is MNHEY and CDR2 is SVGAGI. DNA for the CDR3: TGTGCCACCCGACTAGCGGGAGATAATGAGCAGTTCTTC. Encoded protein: CATRLAGDNEQFF.

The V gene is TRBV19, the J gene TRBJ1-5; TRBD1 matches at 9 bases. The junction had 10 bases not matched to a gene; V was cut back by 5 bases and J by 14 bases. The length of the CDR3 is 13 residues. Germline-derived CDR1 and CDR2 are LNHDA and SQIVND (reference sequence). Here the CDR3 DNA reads TGTGCCAGTAGTGTTCGGGACAGGGAGGGGAAGCATTTT. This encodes CASSVRDREGKHF.

DNA for the CDR3: TGCGCCAGCAGCCCGACTAAGGATACGCAGTATTTT. As protein: CASSPTKDTQYF. This sequence joins TRBV5-1 and TRBJ2-3; D is possibly TRBD2 (5 bases). Germline V gene lookup returns CDR1 SGHRS and CDR2 YFSETQ. The germline V and J ends were trimmed by 4 bases and 6 bases, with 9 bases remaining between them. This CDR3 comprises 12 residues.

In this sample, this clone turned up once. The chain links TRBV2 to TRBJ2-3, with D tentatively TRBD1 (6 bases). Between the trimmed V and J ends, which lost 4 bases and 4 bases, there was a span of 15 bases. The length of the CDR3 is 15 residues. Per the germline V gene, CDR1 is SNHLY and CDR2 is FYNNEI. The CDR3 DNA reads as TGTGCCAGCAGTGCCGGGACAAGCAAGGCAGATACGCAGTATTTT. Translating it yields CASSAGTSKADTQYF.

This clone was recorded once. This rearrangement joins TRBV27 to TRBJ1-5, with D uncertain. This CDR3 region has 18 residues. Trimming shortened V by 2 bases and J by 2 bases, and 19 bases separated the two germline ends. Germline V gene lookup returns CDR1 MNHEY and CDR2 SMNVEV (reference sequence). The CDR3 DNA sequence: TGTGCCAGCAGTTTACACCCCTCATCACAGACCCGCAATCAGCCCCAGCATTTT. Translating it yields CASSLHPSSQTRNQPQHF.

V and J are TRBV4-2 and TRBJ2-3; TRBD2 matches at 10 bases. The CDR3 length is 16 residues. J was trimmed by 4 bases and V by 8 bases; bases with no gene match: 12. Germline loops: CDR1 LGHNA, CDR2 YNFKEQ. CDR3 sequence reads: CASPNTGLASADTQYF. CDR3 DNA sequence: TGTGCCAGCCCAAATACGGGACTAGCGAGCGCAGATACGCAGTATTTT.

CDR3 in amino acids: CATSRDRGAGKGLAGEGEREQYF. The DNA for the CDR3 is TGTGCCACCAGCAGGGACAGAGGTGCGGGTAAAGGACTAGCGGGAGAGGGGGAGAGGGAGCAGTACTTC. The chain employs TRBV15 and TRBJ2-7, with 13 nucleotides matching TRBD2. V gave up 3 bases and J gave up 7 bases; unmatched junction bases: 30. This CDR3 contains 23 residues. CDR1 and CDR2 from the germline V gene are LNHNV and YYDKDF (reference sequence).

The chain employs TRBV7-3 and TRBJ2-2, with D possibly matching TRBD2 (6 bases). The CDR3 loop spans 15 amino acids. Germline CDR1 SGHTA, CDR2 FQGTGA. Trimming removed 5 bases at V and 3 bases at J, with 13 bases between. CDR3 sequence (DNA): TGTGCCAGCAGCCTGGGGACTGCAGACACCGGGGAGCTGTTTTTT. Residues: CASSLGTADTGELFF.

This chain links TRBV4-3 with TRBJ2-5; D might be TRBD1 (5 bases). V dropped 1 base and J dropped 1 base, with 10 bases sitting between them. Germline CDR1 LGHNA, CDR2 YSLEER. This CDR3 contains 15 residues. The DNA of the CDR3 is TGCGCCAGCAGCCAAGGTATGGGGCCCCAAGAGACCCAGTACTTC. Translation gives CASSQGMGPQETQYF.

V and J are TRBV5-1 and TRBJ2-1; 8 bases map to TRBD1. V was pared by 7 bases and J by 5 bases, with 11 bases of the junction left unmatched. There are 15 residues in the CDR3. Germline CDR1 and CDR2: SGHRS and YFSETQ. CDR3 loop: CASRPQGAPHNEQFF. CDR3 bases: TGCGCCAGCCGTCCGCAGGGGGCCCCCCACAATGAGCAGTTCTTC.

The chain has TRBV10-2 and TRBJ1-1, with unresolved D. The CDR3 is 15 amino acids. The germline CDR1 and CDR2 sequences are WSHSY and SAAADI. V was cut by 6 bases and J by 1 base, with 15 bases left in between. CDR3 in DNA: TGCGCCAGCAGAGGACTTTCCGAAAAGAACACTGAAGCTTTCTTT. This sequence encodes CASRGLSEKNTEAFF.

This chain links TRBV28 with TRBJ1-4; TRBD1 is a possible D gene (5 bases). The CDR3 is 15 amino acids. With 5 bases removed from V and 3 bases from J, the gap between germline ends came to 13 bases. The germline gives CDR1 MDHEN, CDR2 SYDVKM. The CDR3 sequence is CASSPGDFPNEKLFF. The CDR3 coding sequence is TGTGCCAGCAGTCCCGGGGACTTCCCTAATGAAAAACTGTTTTTT.

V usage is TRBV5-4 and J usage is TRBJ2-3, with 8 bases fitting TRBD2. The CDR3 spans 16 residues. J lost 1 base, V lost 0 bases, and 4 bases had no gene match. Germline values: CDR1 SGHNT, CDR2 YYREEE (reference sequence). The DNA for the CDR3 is TGTGCCAGCAGCTTGGACCCGGGACTAGGCACAGATACGCAGTATTTT. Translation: CASSLDPGLGTDTQYF.

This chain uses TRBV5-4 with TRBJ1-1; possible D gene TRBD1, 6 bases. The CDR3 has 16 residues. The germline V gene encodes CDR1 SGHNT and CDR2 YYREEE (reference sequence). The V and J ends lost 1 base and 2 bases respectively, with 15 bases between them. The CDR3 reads CASSLLARGSNTEAFF. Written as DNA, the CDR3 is TGTGCCAGCAGCTTGTTGGCCAGGGGCTCCAACACTGAAGCTTTCTTT.

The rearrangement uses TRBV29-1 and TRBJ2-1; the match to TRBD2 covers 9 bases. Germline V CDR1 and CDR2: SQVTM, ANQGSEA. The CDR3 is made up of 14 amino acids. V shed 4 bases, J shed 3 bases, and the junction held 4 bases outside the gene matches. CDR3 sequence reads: CSVGSGRIYNEQFF. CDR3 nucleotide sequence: TGCAGCGTTGGTAGCGGGAGAATCTACAATGAGCAGTTCTTC.

CDR3 sequence reads: CAWSPSQREGHEQFF. Here the CDR3 DNA reads TGTGCCTGGAGTCCGTCCCAGCGGGAGGGCCATGAGCAGTTCTTC. V is TRBV30 and J is TRBJ2-1; 10 bases line up with TRBD2. CDR3 length equals 15 residues. Germline trimming cut 2 bases from V and 8 bases from J; bases unmatched to any gene: 9. Germline lookup yields CDR1 GTSNPN and CDR2 SVGIG (reference sequence).

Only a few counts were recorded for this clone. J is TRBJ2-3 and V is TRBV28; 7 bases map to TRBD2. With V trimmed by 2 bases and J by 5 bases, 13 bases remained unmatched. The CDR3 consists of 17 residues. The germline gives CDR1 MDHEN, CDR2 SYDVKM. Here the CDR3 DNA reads TGTGCCAGCAGTTTACCCCCCGGGGAGGGAGGGCAAGATACGCAGTATTTT. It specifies CASSLPPGEGGQDTQYF.

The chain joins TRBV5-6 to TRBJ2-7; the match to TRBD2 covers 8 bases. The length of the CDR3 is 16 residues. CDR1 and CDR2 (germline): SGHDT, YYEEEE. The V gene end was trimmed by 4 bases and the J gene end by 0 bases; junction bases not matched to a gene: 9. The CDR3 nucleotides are TGTGCCAGCAGCCCCTTAGCGGGACACACCTCCTACGAGCAGTACTTC. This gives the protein CASSPLAGHTSYEQYF.

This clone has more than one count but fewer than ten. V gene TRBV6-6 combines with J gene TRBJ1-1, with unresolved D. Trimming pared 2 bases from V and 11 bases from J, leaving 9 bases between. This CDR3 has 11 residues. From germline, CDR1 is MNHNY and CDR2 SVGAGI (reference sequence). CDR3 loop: CASSYGQQAFF. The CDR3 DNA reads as TGTGCCAGCAGTTACGGGCAGCAGGCTTTCTTT.